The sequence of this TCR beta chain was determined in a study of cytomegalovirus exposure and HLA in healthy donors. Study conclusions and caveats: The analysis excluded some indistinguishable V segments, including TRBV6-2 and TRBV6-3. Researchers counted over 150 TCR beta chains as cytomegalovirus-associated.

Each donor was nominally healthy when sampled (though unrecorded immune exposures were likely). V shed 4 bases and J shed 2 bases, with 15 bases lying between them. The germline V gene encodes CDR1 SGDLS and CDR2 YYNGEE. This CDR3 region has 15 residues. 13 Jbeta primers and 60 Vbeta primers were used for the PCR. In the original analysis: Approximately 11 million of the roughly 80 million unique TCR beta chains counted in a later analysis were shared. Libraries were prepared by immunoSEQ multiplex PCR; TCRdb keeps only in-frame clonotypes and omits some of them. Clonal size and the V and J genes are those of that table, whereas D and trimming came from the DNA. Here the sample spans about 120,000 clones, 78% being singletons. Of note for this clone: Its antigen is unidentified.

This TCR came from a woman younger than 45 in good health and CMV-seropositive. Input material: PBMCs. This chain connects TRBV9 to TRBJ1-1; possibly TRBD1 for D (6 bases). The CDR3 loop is CASSPRQDSNTEAFF. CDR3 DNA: TGTGCCAGCAGCCCGAGACAGGACTCCAACACTGAAGCTTTCTTT.